This is a list of T cell receptor beta chains from one sample in a study of shared clonotypes between healthy human individuals. Sequencing was performed with immunoSEQ multiplex PCR; in TCRdb, only in-frame clones are kept and a portion is missing. The repertoire includes millions of clones, approximately 94% of them detected once, and 0.9% to 1.3% sits in the top ten. The source material was naive CD8+ T cells sorted from blood. The source is a man younger than 30 in good health. CDR3s include the opening cysteine and the closing phenylalanine or tryptophan. D genes are given only for firm matches. Clone size is shown for a subset of rows, as once, few, many or a class of expanded clone.

v_call,j_call,clone_size,d_call,cdr3_nt,cdr3_aa
TRBV10-3,TRBJ2-7,-,-,TGTGCCATCAGTGAGTCAGGGCCCTCGGACGAGCAGTACTTC,CAISESGPSDEQYF
TRBV30,TRBJ2-1,-,-,TGTGCCTGGAGTAGGCGGGGCCGAGGATATGAGCAGTTCTTC,CAWSRRGRGYEQFF
TRBV7-9,TRBJ2-1,-,TRBD2,TGTGCCAGCAGTCTGGGACTAGCGGGAGGGCCGCAGGACAATGAGCAGTTCTTC,CASSLGLAGGPQDNEQFF
TRBV7-2,TRBJ2-3,-,-,TGTGCCAGCAGCTTAGTAACTATTAGCACAGATACGCAGTATTTT,CASSLVTISTDTQYF
TRBV13,TRBJ1-6,-,-,TGTGCCAGCAGCTTAGGATTAAGGGGCTCACCCCTCCACTTT,CASSLGLRGSPLHF
TRBV25-1,TRBJ2-1,-,TRBD2,TGTGCCAGCAGTGAATGGGGTTCTAGCGGGGTTTACAATGAGCAGTTCTTC,CASSEWGSSGVYNEQFF
TRBV5-1,TRBJ1-4,-,-,TGCGCCAGCAGCCCGACTGCCGGAGGGCTACGTAATGAAAAACTGTTTTTT,CASSPTAGGLRNEKLFF
TRBV5-6,TRBJ2-3,-,TRBD2,TGTGCCAGCAGCACCTTGACTAGCGGGGGTACAGATACGCAGTATTTT,CASSTLTSGGTDTQYF
TRBV7-2,TRBJ2-5,-,-,TGTGCCAGCAGCCCCCGACAGTTTCAAGAGACCCAGTACTTC,CASSPRQFQETQYF
TRBV6-5,TRBJ2-7,-,TRBD1,TGTGCCAGCAGTTCGCCACAGGGGGCCCCTTCCTACGAGCAGTACTTC,CASSSPQGAPSYEQYF
TRBV2,TRBJ1-1,-,-,TGTGCCAGCATAGTGCAGGGGTCCCGTGAAGCTTTCTTT,CASIVQGSREAFF
TRBV15,TRBJ2-1,-,-,TGTGCCACCAGCAGAGGAAGTAGCGCTTATTACAATGAGCAGTTCTTC,CATSRGSSAYYNEQFF
TRBV25-1,TRBJ2-2,few,-,TGTGCCAGCAGTGACGACGGTCCGAGGGAGCTGTTTTTT,CASSDDGPRELFF
TRBV2,TRBJ1-5,-,-,TGTGCCAGCACCCGAGTGGGGGGGCGACAGCCCCAGCATTTT,CASTRVGGRQPQHF
TRBV27,TRBJ2-7,-,TRBD1,TGTGCCAGCAGTTTATCGACGGGACAGGTTAGCTACGAGCAGTACTTC,CASSLSTGQVSYEQYF
TRBV27,TRBJ2-4,-,-,TGTGCCAGCAGTTTTGGTTTAGGAGCCAAAAACATTCAGTACTTC,CASSFGLGAKNIQYF
TRBV29-1,TRBJ1-5,-,-,TGCAGCGTCCGGACAGAGCACAATCAGCCCCAGCATTTT,CSVRTEHNQPQHF
TRBV5-6,TRBJ1-2,-,-,TGTGCCAGCAGCTTGGTGCAGGCATATGGCTACACCTTC,CASSLVQAYGYTF
TRBV28,TRBJ1-4,-,-,TGTGCCAGCAGTTTTCTCCAGGGGTCAGCAACTAATGAAAAACTGTTTTTT,CASSFLQGSATNEKLFF
TRBV5-6,TRBJ1-2,-,-,TGTGCCAGCAGCTTGGACTACACCTTC,CASSLDYTF
TRBV13,TRBJ1-6,-,-,TGTGCCAGCAGCTCAGCGGACGGACATCTCTATAATTCACCCCTCCACTTT,CASSSADGHLYNSPLHF
TRBV5-5,TRBJ2-5,-,-,TGTGCCAGCAGCCCGCCGGACAGCCAAGAGACCCAGTACTTC,CASSPPDSQETQYF
TRBV28,TRBJ2-3,-,TRBD2,TGTGCCAGCAGTGTCGGTAGCGGGGGAACAGATACGCAGTATTTT,CASSVGSGGTDTQYF
TRBV11-2,TRBJ1-2,-,-,TGTGCCAGCAGCTTCGGAGACTATGGCTACACCTTC,CASSFGDYGYTF
TRBV2,TRBJ2-5,-,-,TGTGCCAGCAGTGAAAGCCAGGGGCTTGAGACCCAGTACTTC,CASSESQGLETQYF
TRBV6-6,TRBJ2-2,-,-,TGTGCCAGCACCCCCGCGACCCAGGGAGTAGGGGAGCTGTTTTTT,CASTPATQGVGELFF
TRBV4-1,TRBJ1-2,-,-,TGCGCCAGCAGCCCGAACTCCAGGACAGCCATCTATGGCTACACCTTC,CASSPNSRTAIYGYTF
TRBV19,TRBJ2-1,-,-,TGTGCCAGTGACCCGGGACCTACAACCAATGAGCAGTTCTTC,CASDPGPTTNEQFF
TRBV6-5,TRBJ2-5,once,-,TGTGCCAGCCGCCTTAAGATCCAAGAGACCCAGTACTTC,CASRLKIQETQYF
TRBV30,TRBJ1-1,-,-,TGTGCCTGGACGTTAGGACTGAAACCCGCTGAAGCTTTCTTT,CAWTLGLKPAEAFF
TRBV9,TRBJ2-2,-,-,TGTGCCAGCAGCGTAGCTGGCTCCGCCACCGGGGAGCTGTTTTTT,CASSVAGSATGELFF
TRBV7-9,TRBJ2-1,once,-,TGTGCCAGCAGTTTACCCCTTTCCGGGGGATCAAGTGAGCAGTTCTTC,CASSLPLSGGSSEQFF
TRBV5-1,TRBJ2-7,-,-,TGCGCCAGCAGCTTCGGACAAACCTACGAGCAGTACTTC,CASSFGQTYEQYF
TRBV4-1,TRBJ1-4,once,-,TGCGCCAGCAGCCAAGAACAGGGAGCTAATGAAAAACTGTTTTTT,CASSQEQGANEKLFF
TRBV5-1,TRBJ1-4,-,-,TGCGCCAGCAGCTATGACACGGGAGAGGAAAAACTGTTTTTT,CASSYDTGEEKLFF
TRBV11-3,TRBJ2-7,-,-,TGTGCCAGCAGCTTAGATCCGGGCCCCGTCTACGAGCAGTACTTC,CASSLDPGPVYEQYF
TRBV2,TRBJ2-3,-,TRBD2,TGTGCCAGCAGTCCGACTAGCTTGACAGATACGCAGTATTTT,CASSPTSLTDTQYF
TRBV28,TRBJ1-4,-,-,TGTGCCAGCAGTTTTATTTCTCCGGCTAATGAAAAACTGTTTTTT,CASSFISPANEKLFF
TRBV6-1,TRBJ1-6,once,-,TGTGCCAGCAGTGGCTGGGACGGTAATTCACCCCTCCACTTT,CASSGWDGNSPLHF
TRBV27,TRBJ2-7,-,-,TGTGCCAGCAGTGTCGGGCTCTCGGGAGAGCAGTACTTC,CASSVGLSGEQYF
TRBV30,TRBJ2-5,-,-,TGTGCCTGGAGTAACAGAGAGGATGAGACCCAGTACTTC,CAWSNREDETQYF
TRBV28,TRBJ2-5,-,-,TGTGCCAGCGTACGCGACGAGTTCCAAGAGACCCAGTACTTC,CASVRDEFQETQYF
TRBV5-1,TRBJ2-1,-,-,TGCGCCAGCAGCTCCCCGGGACACTATTACAATGAGCAGTTCTTC,CASSSPGHYYNEQFF
TRBV9,TRBJ2-2,-,TRBD1,TGTGCCAGCAGCCACCCAGGGGGTGCGAGTACCGGGGAGCTGTTTTTT,CASSHPGGASTGELFF
TRBV18,TRBJ2-3,-,-,TGTGCCAGCTCACCGGGAGCCGTCCCAAGACATACGCAGTATTTT,CASSPGAVPRHTQYF
TRBV7-9,TRBJ2-5,-,TRBD1,TGTGCCAGCAGCTCGCCCGGGACAGGGGGCGGTGAGACCCAGTACTTC,CASSSPGTGGGETQYF
TRBV7-9,TRBJ2-7,-,TRBD1,TGTGCCAGCAGCTTAGGGGGGACAGGTTACGAGCAGTACTTC,CASSLGGTGYEQYF
TRBV10-1,TRBJ1-5,-,-,TGCGCCAGCAGTGAGAATCGTGACAGCTCCAGCAATCAGCCCCAGCATTTT,CASSENRDSSSNQPQHF
TRBV7-6,TRBJ2-2,-,TRBD2,TGTGCCAGCAGCTTACTAGCGGGAGTGGACACCGGGGAGCTGTTTTTT,CASSLLAGVDTGELFF
TRBV6-5,TRBJ2-2,-,TRBD1,TGTGCCAGCAGCCTCGGACAGGGTTTCACCGGGGAGCTGTTTTTT,CASSLGQGFTGELFF
TRBV29-1,TRBJ1-2,-,-,TGCAGCGTTGAAGATTGGGGGGCCCCAGCTAACTATGGCTACACCTTC,CSVEDWGAPANYGYTF